The rows below give T cell receptor beta chains drawn from one sample of a study of shared clonotypes between healthy human individuals. Method: immunoSEQ multiplex PCR; TCRdb's copy keeps in-frame clones and lacks some. The data hold 600,000 to 800,000 clones, with approximately 72% observed a single time. The sequenced sample was memory CD4+ T cells sorted from blood. The receptors come from a woman aged 25 to 39 in good health. Each CDR3 is given with its conserved first and last residue. A D gene is named only where the DNA matches it firmly. Not all rows give a size; the values are once, few, many and, for expanded clones, a class.

D gene: NA; V gene: TRBV10-3; clone size: many; J gene: TRBJ1-2; CDR3 protein: CAISESGDGNYGYTF; CDR3 DNA: TGTGCCATCAGTGAGTCGGGCGACGGAAACTATGGCTACACCTTC
D gene: NA; V gene: TRBV7-9; clone size: few; J gene: TRBJ2-1; CDR3 protein: CASKKGAAHNEQFF; CDR3 DNA: TGTGCCAGCAAGAAAGGAGCGGCTCACAATGAGCAGTTCTTC
D gene: NA; V gene: TRBV6-5; clone size: NA; J gene: TRBJ1-1; CDR3 protein: CASSYSGYTEAFF; CDR3 DNA: TGTGCCAGCAGTTACTCAGGTTACACTGAAGCTTTCTTT
D gene: NA; V gene: TRBV14; clone size: NA; J gene: TRBJ2-7; CDR3 protein: CASSRTEREQYF; CDR3 DNA: TGTGCCAGCAGCCGGACAGAGCGCGAGCAGTACTTC
D gene: NA; V gene: TRBV7-2; clone size: NA; J gene: TRBJ2-3; CDR3 protein: CASSPFSTDTQYF; CDR3 DNA: TGTGCCAGCAGCCCCTTTAGCACAGATACGCAGTATTTT
D gene: NA; V gene: TRBV19; clone size: NA; J gene: TRBJ2-3; CDR3 protein: CASRYRPLSTDTQYF; CDR3 DNA: TGTGCCAGTAGGTACCGACCCCTTAGCACAGATACGCAGTATTTT
D gene: TRBD1; V gene: TRBV27; clone size: NA; J gene: TRBJ1-5; CDR3 protein: CASSSRRDSYYSNQPQHF; CDR3 DNA: TGTGCCAGCAGTTCGCGGCGGGACAGTTATTATAGCAATCAGCCCCAGCATTTT
D gene: NA; V gene: TRBV28; clone size: NA; J gene: TRBJ2-7; CDR3 protein: CASRIWAGISYEQYF; CDR3 DNA: TGTGCCAGCAGGATTTGGGCAGGGATTTCCTACGAGCAGTACTTC
D gene: TRBD1; V gene: TRBV11-2; clone size: NA; J gene: TRBJ2-2; CDR3 protein: CASSLEGTGDSGELFF; CDR3 DNA: TGTGCCAGCAGCTTAGAAGGGACAGGGGATTCCGGGGAGCTGTTTTTT
D gene: NA; V gene: TRBV11-2; clone size: NA; J gene: TRBJ2-3; CDR3 protein: CASNQYGVRTGTDTQYF; CDR3 DNA: TGTGCCAGCAACCAATATGGGGTCAGGACGGGCACAGATACGCAGTATTTT
D gene: TRBD2; V gene: TRBV19; clone size: NA; J gene: TRBJ2-7; CDR3 protein: CASSIGGWTSGSKDEQYF; CDR3 DNA: TGTGCCAGTAGTATAGGCGGATGGACTAGCGGGAGTAAGGACGAGCAGTACTTC
D gene: NA; V gene: TRBV4-1; clone size: NA; J gene: TRBJ2-7; CDR3 protein: CASSQAKYYEQYF; CDR3 DNA: TGCGCCAGCAGCCAGGCGAAGTACTACGAGCAGTACTTC
D gene: NA; V gene: TRBV5-1; clone size: NA; J gene: TRBJ1-5; CDR3 protein: CASSLGNGIEPQHF; CDR3 DNA: TGCGCCAGCAGCTTGGGAAATGGAATTGAGCCCCAGCATTTT
D gene: NA; V gene: TRBV6-5; clone size: once; J gene: TRBJ2-2; CDR3 protein: CASSYGRTENTGELFF; CDR3 DNA: TGTGCCAGCAGTTACGGGAGGACAGAGAACACCGGGGAGCTGTTTTTT
D gene: NA; V gene: TRBV2; clone size: few; J gene: TRBJ1-1; CDR3 protein: CASSESTPRTEAFF; CDR3 DNA: TGTGCCAGCAGTGAATCGACTCCACGGACTGAAGCTTTCTTT
D gene: TRBD2; V gene: TRBV6-5; clone size: NA; J gene: TRBJ2-1; CDR3 protein: CASSLAGYEQFF; CDR3 DNA: TGTGCCAGCAGTTTAGCGGGGTATGAGCAGTTCTTC
D gene: NA; V gene: TRBV9; clone size: once; J gene: TRBJ1-2; CDR3 protein: CASSVGGDYGYTF; CDR3 DNA: TGTGCCAGCAGCGTTGGGGGGGACTATGGCTACACCTTC
D gene: NA; V gene: TRBV27; clone size: NA; J gene: TRBJ2-3; CDR3 protein: CASSGIRSSTDTQYF; CDR3 DNA: TGTGCCAGCAGTGGCATACGGTCTAGCACAGATACGCAGTATTTT
D gene: NA; V gene: TRBV6-1; clone size: NA; J gene: TRBJ1-2; CDR3 protein: CASSEATGQNSYTF; CDR3 DNA: TGTGCCAGCAGTGAAGCCACAGGGCAGAACAGCTACACCTTC
D gene: NA; V gene: TRBV21-1; clone size: once; J gene: TRBJ2-7; CDR3 protein: CASSRQGERYEQYF; CDR3 DNA: TGTGCCAGCAGCCGGCAGGGGGAAAGGTACGAGCAGTACTTC
D gene: TRBD1; V gene: TRBV9; clone size: NA; J gene: TRBJ2-5; CDR3 protein: CASSVASAGQGSGETQYF; CDR3 DNA: TGTGCCAGCAGCGTAGCCAGCGCCGGACAGGGATCGGGTGAGACCCAGTACTTC
D gene: NA; V gene: TRBV6-1; clone size: NA; J gene: TRBJ2-7; CDR3 protein: CASSDRDGSYEQYF; CDR3 DNA: TGTGCCAGCAGTGACAGGGATGGATCCTACGAGCAGTACTTC
D gene: TRBD1; V gene: TRBV6-6; clone size: NA; J gene: TRBJ1-2; CDR3 protein: CASSRPGQGAYGYTF; CDR3 DNA: TGTGCCAGCAGTCGACCGGGACAGGGAGCATATGGCTACACCTTC
D gene: NA; V gene: TRBV5-1; clone size: NA; J gene: TRBJ1-2; CDR3 protein: CASSLGGKTNYGYTF; CDR3 DNA: TGCGCCAGCAGCTTGGGTGGCAAAACTAACTATGGCTACACCTTC
D gene: TRBD1; V gene: TRBV5-1; clone size: few; J gene: TRBJ1-4; CDR3 protein: CASSLGDRVLRTTNEKLFF; CDR3 DNA: TGCGCCAGCAGCTTGGGGGACAGGGTTCTTAGGACAACTAATGAAAAACTGTTTTTT
D gene: NA; V gene: TRBV6-5; clone size: NA; J gene: TRBJ1-2; CDR3 protein: CASSPTDSARYGYTF; CDR3 DNA: TGTGCCAGCAGTCCCACGGACAGCGCCCGATATGGCTACACCTTC
D gene: TRBD2; V gene: TRBV5-1; clone size: once; J gene: TRBJ2-5; CDR3 protein: CASSLVLAGEETQYF; CDR3 DNA: TGCGCCAGCAGCTTGGTACTAGCGGGAGAGGAGACCCAGTACTTC
D gene: NA; V gene: TRBV5-4; clone size: few; J gene: TRBJ1-1; CDR3 protein: CASRGPSTAEAFF; CDR3 DNA: TGTGCCAGCAGGGGCCCGTCTACCGCTGAAGCTTTCTTT
D gene: NA; V gene: TRBV4-1; clone size: few; J gene: TRBJ2-5; CDR3 protein: CASSQEDTGVETQYF; CDR3 DNA: TGCGCCAGCAGCCAAGAGGACACTGGTGTGGAGACCCAGTACTTC
D gene: NA; V gene: TRBV5-1; clone size: once; J gene: TRBJ1-1; CDR3 protein: CASSTPFGTMNTEAFF; CDR3 DNA: TGCGCCAGCAGCACCCCTTTTGGGACCATGAACACTGAAGCTTTCTTT
D gene: TRBD2; V gene: TRBV5-1; clone size: NA; J gene: TRBJ2-7; CDR3 protein: CASSLGTSDAYEQYF; CDR3 DNA: TGCGCCAGCAGCTTGGGGACTAGCGACGCCTACGAGCAGTACTTC
D gene: TRBD2; V gene: TRBV5-6; clone size: NA; J gene: TRBJ2-3; CDR3 protein: CASSLAVREGPDTQYF; CDR3 DNA: TGTGCCAGCAGCCTGGCGGTGCGGGAGGGGCCCGATACGCAGTATTTT
D gene: TRBD2; V gene: TRBV2; clone size: NA; J gene: TRBJ2-3; CDR3 protein: CASSELAGGFDTQYF; CDR3 DNA: TGTGCCAGCAGTGAACTAGCGGGAGGATTTGATACGCAGTATTTT
D gene: NA; V gene: TRBV6-5; clone size: NA; J gene: TRBJ2-2; CDR3 protein: CASSRPGRNTGELFF; CDR3 DNA: TGTGCCAGCAGTCGGCCCGGGCGGAACACCGGGGAGCTGTTTTTT
D gene: TRBD2; V gene: TRBV2; clone size: few; J gene: TRBJ2-1; CDR3 protein: CASSPLTSGLNEQFF; CDR3 DNA: TGTGCCAGCAGCCCCCTGACTAGCGGCCTCAATGAGCAGTTCTTC
D gene: TRBD2; V gene: TRBV28; clone size: NA; J gene: TRBJ2-3; CDR3 protein: CASSSSGTTRTDTQYF; CDR3 DNA: TGTGCCAGCAGTTCGTCCGGGACTACACGCACAGATACGCAGTATTTT
D gene: TRBD1; V gene: TRBV4-1; clone size: NA; J gene: TRBJ1-4; CDR3 protein: CASSPHRGQGEKLFF; CDR3 DNA: TGCGCCAGCAGCCCCCACAGGGGGCAGGGTGAAAAACTGTTTTTT
D gene: TRBD1; V gene: TRBV29-1; clone size: NA; J gene: TRBJ2-3; CDR3 protein: CSARQGAGDTQYF; CDR3 DNA: TGCAGCGCTCGACAGGGGGCCGGAGATACGCAGTATTTT
D gene: NA; V gene: TRBV18; clone size: many; J gene: TRBJ1-1; CDR3 protein: CASSPIPNTEAFF; CDR3 DNA: TGTGCCAGCTCACCGATTCCGAACACTGAAGCTTTCTTT
D gene: TRBD1; V gene: TRBV5-1; clone size: NA; J gene: TRBJ2-7; CDR3 protein: CASSSGQGAYEQYF; CDR3 DNA: TGCGCCAGCAGCTCGGGACAGGGGGCATACGAGCAGTACTTC